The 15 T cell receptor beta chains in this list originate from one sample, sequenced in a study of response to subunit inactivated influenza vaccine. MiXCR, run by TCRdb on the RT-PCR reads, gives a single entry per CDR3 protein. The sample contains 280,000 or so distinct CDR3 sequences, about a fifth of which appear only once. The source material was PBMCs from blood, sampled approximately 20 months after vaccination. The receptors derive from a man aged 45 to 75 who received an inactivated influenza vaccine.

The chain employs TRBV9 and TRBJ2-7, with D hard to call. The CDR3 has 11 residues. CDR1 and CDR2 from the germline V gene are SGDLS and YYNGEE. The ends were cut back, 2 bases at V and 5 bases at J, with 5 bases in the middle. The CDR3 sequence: CASSVGNEQYF. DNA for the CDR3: TGTGCCAGCAGCGTTGGCAACGAGCAGTACTTC.

For the CDR3, the DNA is TGTGCCAGCAGCCGAGACAGTATAAACTATGGCTACACCTTC. This gives the protein CASSRDSINYGYTF. This sequence joins TRBV4-2 and TRBJ1-2; D may be TRBD1 (5 bases). The CDR3 is 14 amino acids. Germline CDR1 and CDR2: LGHNA and YNFKEQ. V was clipped by 4 bases and J by 2 bases, with 11 bases between them.

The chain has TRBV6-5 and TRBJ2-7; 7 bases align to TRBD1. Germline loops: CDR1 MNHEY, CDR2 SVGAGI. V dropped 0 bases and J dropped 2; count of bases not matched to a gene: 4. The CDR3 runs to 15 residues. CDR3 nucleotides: TGTGCCAGCAGTTACTCGGGACAGTCTACCTACGAGCAGTACTTC. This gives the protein CASSYSGQSTYEQYF.

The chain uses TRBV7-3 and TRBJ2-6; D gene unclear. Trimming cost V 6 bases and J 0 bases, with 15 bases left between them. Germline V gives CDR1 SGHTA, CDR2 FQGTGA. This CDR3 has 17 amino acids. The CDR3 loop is CASRFIQGLSGANVLTF. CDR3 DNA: TGTGCCAGCAGGTTTATACAAGGCCTCTCTGGGGCCAACGTCCTGACTTTC.

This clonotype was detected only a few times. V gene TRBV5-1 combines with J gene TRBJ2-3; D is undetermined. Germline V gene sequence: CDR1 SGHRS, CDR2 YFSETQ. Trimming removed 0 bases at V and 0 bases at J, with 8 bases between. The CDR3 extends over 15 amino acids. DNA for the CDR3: TGCGCCAGCAGCTTGGATGTCCAGAGCACAGATACGCAGTATTTT. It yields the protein CASSLDVQSTDTQYF.

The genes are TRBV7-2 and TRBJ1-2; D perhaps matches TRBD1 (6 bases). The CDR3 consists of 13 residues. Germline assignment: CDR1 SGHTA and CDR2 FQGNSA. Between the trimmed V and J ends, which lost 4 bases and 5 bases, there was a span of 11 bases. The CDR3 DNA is TGTGCCAGCAGCTCGTTACAGGGATATGGCTACACCTTC. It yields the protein CASSSLQGYGYTF. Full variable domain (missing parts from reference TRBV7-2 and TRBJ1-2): GAGVSQSPSNKVTEKGKDVELRCDPISGHTALYWYRQSLGQGLEFLIYFQGNSAPDKSGLPSDRFSAERTGGSVSTLTIQRTQQEDSAVYLCASSSLQGYGYTFGSGTRLTVV.

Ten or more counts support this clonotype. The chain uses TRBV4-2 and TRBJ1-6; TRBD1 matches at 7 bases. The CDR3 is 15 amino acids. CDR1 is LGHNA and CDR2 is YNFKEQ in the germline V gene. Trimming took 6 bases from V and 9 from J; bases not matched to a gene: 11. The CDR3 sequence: CASRQGNRGFSPLHF. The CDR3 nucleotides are TGTGCCAGCAGACAGGGAAACAGGGGTTTTTCACCCCTCCACTTT.

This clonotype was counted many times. In DNA, the CDR3 is TGCAGCGTTGGAGCCCAAGGCACTGAAGCTTTCTTT. Amino acids: CSVGAQGTEAFF. The rearrangement links TRBV29-1 to TRBJ1-1; no clear D. Trimming shortened V by 4 bases and J by 4 bases, and 10 bases separated the two germline ends. The germline V gene has CDR1 SQVTM and CDR2 ANQGSEA. This CDR3 comprises 12 residues.

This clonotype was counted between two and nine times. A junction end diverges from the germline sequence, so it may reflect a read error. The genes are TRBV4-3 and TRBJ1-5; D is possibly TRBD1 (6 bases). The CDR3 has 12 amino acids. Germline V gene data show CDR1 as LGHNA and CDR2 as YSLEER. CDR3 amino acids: CASSHECWDIGF. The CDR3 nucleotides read TGCGCCAGCAGCCATGAGTGTTGGGACATCGGTTTT.

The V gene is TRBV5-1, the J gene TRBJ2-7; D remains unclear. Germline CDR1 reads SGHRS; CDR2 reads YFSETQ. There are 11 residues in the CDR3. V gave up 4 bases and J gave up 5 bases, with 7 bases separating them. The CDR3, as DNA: TGCGCCAGCAGCCCACTGGACGAGCAGTACTTC. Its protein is CASSPLDEQYF.

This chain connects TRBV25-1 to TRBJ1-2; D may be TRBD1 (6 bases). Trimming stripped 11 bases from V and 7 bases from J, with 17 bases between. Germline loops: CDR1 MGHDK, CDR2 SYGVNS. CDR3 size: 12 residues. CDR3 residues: CALGGGEVGYTF. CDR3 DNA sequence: TGTGCCCTCGGAGGGGGTGAAGTTGGCTACACCTTC.

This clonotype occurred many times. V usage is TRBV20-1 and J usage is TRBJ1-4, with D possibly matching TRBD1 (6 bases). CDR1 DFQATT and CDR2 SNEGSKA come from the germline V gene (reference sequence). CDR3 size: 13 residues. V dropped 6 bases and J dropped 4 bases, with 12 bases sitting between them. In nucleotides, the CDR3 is TGCAGTGCCTTGACAGGAATTAATGAAAAACTGTTTTTT. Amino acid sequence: CSALTGINEKLFF.

The CDR3 bases are TGCGCCAGCAGCCAGCGCGGCCGGGGAACAACTAATGAAAAACTGTTTTTT. Protein product: CASSQRGRGTTNEKLFF. The genes are TRBV4-1 and TRBJ1-4, with unresolved D. The germline V gene has CDR1 MGHRA and CDR2 YSYEKL. Trimming took off 3 bases at V and 0 bases at J, with 14 bases between the two ends. CDR3 length: 17 residues.

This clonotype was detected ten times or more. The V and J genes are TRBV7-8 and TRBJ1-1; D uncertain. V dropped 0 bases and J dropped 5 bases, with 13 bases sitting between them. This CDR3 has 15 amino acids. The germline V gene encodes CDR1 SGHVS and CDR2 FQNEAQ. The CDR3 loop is CASSLAQRGPTEAFF. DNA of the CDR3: TGTGCCAGCAGCTTAGCTCAGCGCGGACCGACTGAAGCTTTCTTT. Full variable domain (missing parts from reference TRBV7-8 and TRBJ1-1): GAGVSQSPRYKVAKRGQDVALRCDPISGHVSLFWYQQALGQGPEFLTYFQNEAQLDKSGLPSDRFFAERPEGSVSTLKIQRTQQEDSAVYLCASSLAQRGPTEAFFGQGTRLTVV.

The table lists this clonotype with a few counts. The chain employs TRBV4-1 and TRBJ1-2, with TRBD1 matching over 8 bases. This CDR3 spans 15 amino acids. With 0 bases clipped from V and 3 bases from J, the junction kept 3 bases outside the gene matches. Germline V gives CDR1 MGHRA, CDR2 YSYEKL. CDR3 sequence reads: CASSQDQGAYYGYTF. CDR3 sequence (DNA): TGCGCCAGCAGCCAAGACCAGGGGGCGTACTATGGCTACACCTTC.